This TCR beta chain was sequenced for a study of T cells in tuberculosis. Trimming at V came to 7 bases and at J to 0 bases, leaving 8 bases not matched to a gene. Germline V lookup: CDR1 SEHNR, CDR2 FQNEAQ (reference sequence). This CDR3 spans 15 amino acids. Measured with immunoSEQ multiplex PCR; TCRdb has only the in-frame clones, and not every one. The repertoire consists of over 40,000 clones, with 95% occurring once and the leading ten covering 3% to 4%. This receptor was identified in a donor aged 10-30 years with latent tuberculosis or without tuberculosis infection. The sequenced material came from PBMCs. The genes are TRBV7-9 and TRBJ1-1, with TRBD1 matching over 7 bases. The CDR3 DNA follows: TGTGCCAGCATGGGACAGCAGACTATGAACACTGAAGCTTTCTTT. This translates into CASMGQQTMNTEAFF.